This T cell receptor (beta chain) was obtained from a study of T cells in Graves' hyperthyroidism and ophthalmopathy. Overall study context: The blood sample was taken at first diagnosis, before treatment began.

V was shortened by 7 bases and J by 0 bases, with 13 bases between the two germline ends. The germline V gene has CDR1 MNHEY and CDR2 SVGEGT. The CDR3 contains 15 residues. Template material for amplifying TCR beta CDR3 regions consisted of RNA transcripts. The HTBI primer set drove a first-round RT-PCR of the TCR CDR3. TCRdb called the multiplex PCR reads again in MiXCR, with one record for every CDR3 protein. The repertoire holds under 350,000 distinct CDR3 sequences, with roughly an eighth as singletons. Study outcomes and limitations: Most thyroid clonotypes that were expanded above 0.001 also turned up in blood.

Comments on this clonotype: What it recognizes is unknown.

The sample consisted of blood. This receptor was taken from a woman aged 40 to 50 with Graves' hyperthyroidism. The chain recombines TRBV6-2 or TRBV6-3 with TRBJ2-4; D possibly corresponds to TRBD2 (6 bases). This chain's CDR3 is CASNPGGVAKNIQYF. Here the CDR3 DNA reads TGTGCCAGCAACCCCGGAGGGGTAGCCAAAAACATTCAGTACTTC.